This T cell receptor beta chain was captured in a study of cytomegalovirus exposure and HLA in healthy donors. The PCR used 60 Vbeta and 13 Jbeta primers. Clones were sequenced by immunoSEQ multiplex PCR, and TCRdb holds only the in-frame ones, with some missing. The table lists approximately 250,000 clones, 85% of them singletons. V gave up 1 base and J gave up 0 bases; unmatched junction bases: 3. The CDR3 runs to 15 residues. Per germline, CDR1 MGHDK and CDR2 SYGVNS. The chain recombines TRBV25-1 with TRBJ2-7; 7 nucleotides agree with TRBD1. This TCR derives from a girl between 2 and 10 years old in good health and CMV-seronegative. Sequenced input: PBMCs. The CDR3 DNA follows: TGTGCCAGCAGTGAATCGGCAGGGGGCTCCTACGAGCAGTACTTC. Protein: CASSESAGGSYEQYF.